Below, 18 T cell receptor beta chains from the same sample are listed, as sequenced in a study of T cell changes during pregnancy in multiple sclerosis. Generated by immunoSEQ multiplex PCR, the TCRdb table keeps only in-frame clones and is missing some. The sample carries 70,000 to 75,000 clones, around 92% recorded once. Sequencing used peripheral blood, obtained before pregnancy. The receptors come from a female donor with multiple sclerosis, enrolled in a pregnancy study.

The CDR3 reads CASSLKLREGYNEQFF. In DNA form, the CDR3 reads TGCGCCAGCAGCTTGAAGCTGCGGGAGGGCTACAATGAGCAGTTCTTC. J is TRBJ2-1 and V is TRBV5-1; 9 bases agree with TRBD2. V was clipped by 1 base and J by 3 bases; unmatched bases: 5. This CDR3 is 16 amino acids long. CDR1 is SGHRS, CDR2 YFSETQ, per germline.

The gene calls are TRBV19 and TRBJ2-1; TRBD2 matches 10 bases. This CDR3 spans 13 amino acids. Unmatched junction bases numbered 2, after V lost 3 bases and J lost 9 bases. Germline V gives CDR1 LNHDA, CDR2 SQIVND (reference sequence). This CDR3 is CASSMGLASEQFF. The CDR3 DNA follows: TGTGCCAGTAGTATGGGACTAGCGAGTGAGCAGTTCTTC. The variable domain in full, with the rest retrieved from reference TRBV19 and TRBJ2-1, is DGGITQSPKYLFRKEGQNVTLSCEQNLNHDAMYWYRQDPGQGLRLIYYSQIVNDFQKGDIAEGYSVSREKKESFPLTVTSAQKNPTAFYLCASSMGLASEQFFGPGTRLTVL.

The chain is built from TRBV5-1 and TRBJ2-2; 13 nucleotides line up with TRBD2. CDR3 size: 16 residues. The germline V gene has CDR1 SGHRS and CDR2 YFSETQ. V trimming: 7 bases; J trimming: 5 bases; junction bases outside the gene matches: 8. The CDR3 reads CASSERTSGRTGELFF. CDR3 DNA sequence: TGCGCCAGCTCCGAGAGGACTAGCGGGAGAACCGGGGAGCTGTTTTTT. Based on the CDR3 plus reference TRBV5-1 and TRBJ2-2, the full variable domain is KAGVTQTPRYLIKTRGQQVTLSCSPISGHRSVSWYQQTPGQGLQFLFEYFSETQRNKGNFPGRFSGRQFSNSRSEMNVSTLELGDSALYLCASSERTSGRTGELFFGEGSRLTVL.

The chain joins TRBV6-6 to TRBJ2-2; 7 bases fit TRBD1. Germline CDR1 is MNHNY and CDR2 is SVGAGI (reference sequence). CDR3 size: 13 residues. With V trimmed by 7 bases and J by 4 bases, 3 bases remained unmatched. The CDR3 coding sequence is TGTGCCAGCACCCGACAGGGCACCGGGGAGCTGTTTTTT. It encodes CASTRQGTGELFF.

This chain links TRBV11-2 with TRBJ2-1; 7 bases are a match to TRBD2. Trimming at V came to 5 bases and at J to 1 base, leaving 14 bases not matched to a gene. The germline gives CDR1 SGHAT, CDR2 FQNNGV. CDR3 size: 18 residues. For the CDR3, the DNA is TGTGCCAGCAGCCCCCGTCCAGGGAGGGCCATATCCTACAATGAGCAGTTCTTC. Translating gives CASSPRPGRAISYNEQFF.

The rearrangement links TRBV19 to TRBJ1-5, with 7 bases identical to TRBD1. Trimming cost V 7 bases and J 2 bases; bases outside gene matches: 5. CDR3 length: 14 residues. Germline CDR1 reads LNHDA; CDR2 reads SQIVND (reference sequence). The CDR3 region is CASNTDRGNQPQHF. The CDR3 bases are TGTGCCAGTAATACCGACAGGGGCAATCAGCCCCAGCATTTT.

The genes are TRBV28 and TRBJ1-3, with TRBD1 as a possible D gene (5 bases). V shed 3 bases and J shed 1 base, with 10 bases lying between them. The CDR3 runs to 15 residues. The germline V gene encodes CDR1 MDHEN and CDR2 SYDVKM. DNA of the CDR3: TGTGCCAGCAGTTTTCTGGGGGGGTCTGGAAACACCATATATTTT. Its protein product is CASSFLGGSGNTIYF.

The chain is built from TRBV5-1 and TRBJ1-1; the match to TRBD1 covers 7 bases. Trimming took 1 base from V and 0 from J; bases not matched to a gene: 12. This CDR3 spans 18 amino acids. Germline lookup yields CDR1 SGHRS and CDR2 YFSETQ. The CDR3 spells CASSLSQVPGGMNTEAFF. In DNA form, the CDR3 reads TGCGCCAGCAGCTTGAGCCAGGTACCAGGGGGAATGAACACTGAAGCTTTCTTT.

The genes are TRBV5-1 and TRBJ2-3, with TRBD2 matching over 11 bases. V dropped 8 bases and J dropped 6; count of bases not matched to a gene: 8. This CDR3 has 14 amino acids. Germline CDR1 SGHRS, CDR2 YFSETQ. The chain's CDR3 is CASDLAGGRDTQYF. CDR3 coding DNA: TGCGCCAGTGACCTAGCGGGAGGTAGGGATACGCAGTATTTT.

This chain joins TRBV5-4 and TRBJ2-7; 9 nucleotides align to TRBD1. Germline V CDR1 and CDR2: SGHNT, YYREEE (reference sequence). The length of the CDR3 is 14 residues. J lost 8 bases, V lost 0 bases, and 6 bases had no gene match. In DNA form, the CDR3 reads TGTGCCAGCAGCTTGGGCCGGGACAGGGATAAGCAGTACTTC. This translates into CASSLGRDRDKQYF. Full variable domain (remainder filled in from reference TRBV5-4 and TRBJ2-7): ETGVTQSPTHLIKTRGQQVTLRCSSQSGHNTVSWYQQALGQGPQFIFQYYREEENGRGNFPPRFSGLQFPNYSSELNVNALELDDSALYLCASSLGRDRDKQYFGPGTRLTVT.

The chain recombines TRBV6-6 with TRBJ2-7; 9 bases fit TRBD1. The junction had 12 bases not matched to a gene; V was cut back by 6 bases and J by 3 bases. The germline V gene has CDR1 MNHNY and CDR2 SVGAGI (reference sequence). There are 16 residues in the CDR3. DNA of the CDR3: TGTGCCAGCAGCCTACTATCCCGGACAGGGGACTACGAGCAGTACTTC. Amino acid sequence: CASSLLSRTGDYEQYF.

The J gene is TRBJ1-2, the V gene TRBV30, with unresolved D. With 2 bases removed from V and 8 bases from J, the gap between germline ends came to 18 bases. The CDR3 length is 14 residues. The germline gives CDR1 GTSNPN, CDR2 SVGIG (reference sequence). CDR3 region: CAWSRVGGFGGYTF. Written as DNA, the CDR3 is TGTGCCTGGAGTAGGGTAGGAGGCTTCGGCGGCTACACCTTC.

The chain recombines TRBV6-5 with TRBJ2-5; 8 bases fit TRBD1. V lost 10 bases and J lost 5; bases outside the gene matches: 12. CDR1 is MNHEY and CDR2 is SVGAGI in the germline V gene. The CDR3 sequence is 14 residues long. CDR3 sequence (DNA): TGTGCCACTGCCCTTCAGGGGGCTTGGGAGACCCAGTACTTC. Translating gives CATALQGAWETQYF.

The V and J genes are TRBV2 and TRBJ2-2; D may be TRBD2 (6 bases). Deletions cut 1 base from V and 5 bases from J, with 14 bases between. This CDR3 contains 16 residues. Germline V gives CDR1 SNHLY, CDR2 FYNNEI. The DNA of the CDR3 is TGTGCCAGCAGTGAAGGAGGAGGGCTGAAAACCGGGGAGCTGTTTTTT. Its protein is CASSEGGGLKTGELFF.

The CDR3 here is CASSDTSGWNTGELFF. The CDR3 coding sequence is TGTGCCAGCAGTGACACTAGCGGATGGAACACCGGGGAGCTGTTTTTT. The gene calls are TRBV28 and TRBJ2-2; 8 nucleotides agree with TRBD2. V lost 5 bases and J lost 1; bases outside the gene matches: 6. This CDR3 spans 16 amino acids. Germline V gene sequence: CDR1 MDHEN, CDR2 SYDVKM. Full variable domain (remainder filled in from reference TRBV28 and TRBJ2-2): DVKVTQSSRYLVKRTGEKVFLECVQDMDHENMFWYRQDPGLGLRLIYFSYDVKMKEKGDIPEGYSVSREKKERFSLILESASTNQTSMYLCASSDTSGWNTGELFFGEGSRLTVL.

This chain joins TRBV6-5 and TRBJ1-1; D perhaps matches TRBD1 (6 bases). The V gene's germline CDR1 is MNHEY and CDR2 SVGAGI. CDR3 size: 15 residues. V lost 2 bases, J lost 6 bases, and 16 bases lay in between. CDR3 residues: CASSYLRGGAAEAFF. CDR3 nucleotides: TGTGCCAGCAGTTACCTCCGAGGGGGTGCGGCTGAAGCTTTCTTT.

A single count supports this clone. J is TRBJ2-2 and V is TRBV6-4, with D possibly matching TRBD1 (5 bases). The V end was cut by 3 bases, the J end by 6 bases, with 11 bases between. From germline, CDR1 is MRHNA and CDR2 SNTAGT. This CDR3 is built from 14 residues. The CDR3 reads CASSEQGRPGELFF. In DNA form, the CDR3 reads TGTGCCAGCAGTGAGCAGGGCAGGCCCGGGGAGCTGTTTTTT.

The chain combines TRBV7-9 with TRBJ1-1, with no clear D. Trimming took off 6 bases at V and 1 base at J, with 9 bases between the two ends. The CDR3 has 13 residues. Germline V lookup: CDR1 SEHNR, CDR2 FQNEAQ (reference sequence). CDR3 sequence (DNA): TGTGCCAGCAGGGTCACATCGAACACTGAAGCTTTCTTT. Protein: CASRVTSNTEAFF.